This note documents a single T cell receptor beta chain sequence. What it recognizes is unknown. Trimming stripped 3 bases from V and 3 bases from J, with 11 bases between. CDR3 length: 15 residues. CDR1 MDHEN and CDR2 SYDVKM come from the germline V gene. The sample is drawn from a study of T-cell reconstitution after alpha-beta-depleted transplantation in children. Library preparation (for TCRbeta) was performed with unique molecular identifiers. TCRdb itself ran the PCR reads through MiXCR, one entry per CDR3 protein. The top ten hold around 30% of the sample, which has some 460,000 distinct CDR3 sequences, about 17% seen once. Whole-study results and caveats: Counts and diversity of T cells one year after transplant came mostly from newly produced T cells.

The TCR was taken from a boy younger than two who had a stem cell transplant for Wiskott-Aldrich syndrome, so the T cells may come from the graft donor. The material was PBMCs, mostly from graft donor cells, obtained 360 days after TCRalphabeta/CD19-depleted stem cell transplant. The chain employs TRBV28 and TRBJ2-2; D may correspond to TRBD1 or TRBD2 (5 bases each). The CDR3 DNA follows: TGTGCCAGCAGTTTCGGGGACCGTTACACCGGGGAGCTGTTTTTT. It codes for CASSFGDRYTGELFF.